This entry lists 5 T cell receptor beta chains sequenced from one sample in a study of T cells expressing NK-cell markers. TCRdb re-called the 5' RACE reads and shows each CDR3 protein once, DNA omitted. The specimen's table records about 460,000 distinct CDR3 sequences. Sequencing input: blood T cells: a sorted CD56 or NKG2C T cell subset, CD4+ or CD8+ T cells, or bulk PBMC T cells (not recorded which). These receptors were taken from a woman aged 50 to 60 in good health.

This sequence joins TRBV5-1 and TRBJ2-3; TCRdb gives TRBD2 as the D gene, but with no DNA this cannot be confirmed. This CDR3 region has 15 residues. The germline CDR1 and CDR2 sequences are SGHRS and YFSETQ. The CDR3 protein is CASSSGQRSTDTQYF. The full variable domain, its missing parts supplied by reference TRBV5-1 and TRBJ2-3, is KAGVTQTPRYLIKTRGQQVTLSCSPISGHRSVSWYQQTPGQGLQFLFEYFSETQRNKGNFPGRFSGRQFSNSRSEMNVSTLELGDSALYLCASSSGQRSTDTQYFGPGTRLTVL.

The CDR3 loop reads CATLGLTEQYF. The rearrangement links TRBV6-5 to TRBJ2-7; the TCRdb D gene call, TRBD2, has no DNA to confirm it. The CDR3 has 11 amino acids. Germline V gives CDR1 MNHEY, CDR2 SVGAGI.

V usage is TRBV5-1 and J usage is TRBJ2-7; checking the TCRdb D call of TRBD1 is not possible without DNA. In germline, CDR1 is SGHRS, CDR2 YFSETQ. The CDR3 runs 15 residues. CDR3 loop: CASRRRLDRAYEQYF. Complete variable domain (other parts from reference TRBV5-1 and TRBJ2-7): KAGVTQTPRYLIKTRGQQVTLSCSPISGHRSVSWYQQTPGQGLQFLFEYFSETQRNKGNFPGRFSGRQFSNSRSEMNVSTLELGDSALYLCASRRRLDRAYEQYFGPGTRLTVT.

The V and J genes are TRBV12-3 or TRBV12-4 and TRBJ2-1; TCRdb lists TRBD2, though no DNA is available to test this call. CDR3 length: 14 residues. CDR3 residues: CASSFLRERSEQFF.

The chain is built from TRBV18 and TRBJ2-3; TCRdb lists TRBD1, though no DNA is available to test this call. This CDR3 spans 14 amino acids. From germline, CDR1 is KGHSH and CDR2 LQKENI. CDR3 sequence reads: CASSPPPLTDTQYF. The whole variable domain, remainder taken from reference TRBV18 and TRBJ2-3, is NAGVMQNPRHLVRRRGQEARLRCSPMKGHSHVYWYRQLPEEGLKFMVYLQKENIIDESGMPKERFSAEFPKEGPSILRIQQVVRGDSAAYFCASSPPPLTDTQYFGPGTRLTVL.